This section outlines one TCR beta chain sequence together with its context. Its specificity is unknown. Regarding donors, all were healthy bone marrow donors. This entry comes from a study of cytomegalovirus exposure and HLA in healthy donors. Overall study: The roughly 120 million unique TCR beta sequences, from roughly 180 million T cells, were found by an earlier analysis. Regarding the study as a whole: The majority of TCR sequences were rare, yet some public TCRs appeared in many donors.

The CDR3 has 14 residues. The germline V gene has CDR1 LNHDA and CDR2 SQIVND (reference sequence). Trimming removed 4 bases from V and 7 bases from J; junction bases left unmatched: 4. Researchers ran the PCR with 60 Vbeta and 13 Jbeta primers. Measured with immunoSEQ multiplex PCR; TCRdb has only the in-frame clones, and not every one. Found here are 87,000 or so clones, around 60% of them singletons; the top ten hold approximately 3%. The TCR originated in a man aged 55 to 70 in good health and CMV-seronegative. This chain links TRBV19 with TRBJ1-6; 7 bases match TRBD1. Sequencing was carried out using PBMCs. This CDR3 is CASSRQGGNSPLHF. CDR3 sequence (DNA): TGTGCCAGTAGTAGACAGGGAGGCAATTCACCCCTCCACTTT. Complete variable domain (other parts from reference TRBV19 and TRBJ1-6): DGGITQSPKYLFRKEGQNVTLSCEQNLNHDAMYWYRQDPGQGLRLIYYSQIVNDFQKGDIAEGYSVSREKKESFPLTVTSAQKNPTAFYLCASSRQGGNSPLHFGNGTRLTVT.